This T cell receptor (beta chain) was sequenced for a study of cytomegalovirus exposure and HLA in healthy donors. The study, taken as a whole, reports: In a later analysis, at a false discovery rate of 0.05, 16,951 TCR beta sequences were associated with HLA alleles. Analysis was carried out at a later point, and it linked a missense DCLRE1C variant to TCR beta V- and J-gene trimming. The study recorded 160 or so TCR beta chains that were cytomegalovirus-associated.

About this clone: Its antigen is not known.

Everyone who donated was a healthy bone marrow donor. The PCR contained 60 Vbeta and 13 Jbeta primers. Repertoires were generated with immunoSEQ multiplex PCR, while TCRdb's copy carries only in-frame clones and drops some. The sample includes roughly 92,000 clones, 80% seen only once; the top ten take about 32%. Material: PBMCs. The clonotype comes from a man in his fifties in good health and CMV-seropositive.

CDR3 in amino acids: CASSPTGQGAQESGSTEAFF. The CDR3 DNA reads as TGTGCCAGTAGTCCAACGGGACAGGGGGCGCAGGAAAGTGGGTCCACTGAAGCTTTCTTT. The rearrangement links TRBV19 to TRBJ1-1; 12 bases fit TRBD1. This CDR3 is built from 20 residues. Germline V gives CDR1 LNHDA, CDR2 SQIVND (reference sequence). The trim removed 5 bases at V and 4 bases at J, leaving 20 bases unmatched.